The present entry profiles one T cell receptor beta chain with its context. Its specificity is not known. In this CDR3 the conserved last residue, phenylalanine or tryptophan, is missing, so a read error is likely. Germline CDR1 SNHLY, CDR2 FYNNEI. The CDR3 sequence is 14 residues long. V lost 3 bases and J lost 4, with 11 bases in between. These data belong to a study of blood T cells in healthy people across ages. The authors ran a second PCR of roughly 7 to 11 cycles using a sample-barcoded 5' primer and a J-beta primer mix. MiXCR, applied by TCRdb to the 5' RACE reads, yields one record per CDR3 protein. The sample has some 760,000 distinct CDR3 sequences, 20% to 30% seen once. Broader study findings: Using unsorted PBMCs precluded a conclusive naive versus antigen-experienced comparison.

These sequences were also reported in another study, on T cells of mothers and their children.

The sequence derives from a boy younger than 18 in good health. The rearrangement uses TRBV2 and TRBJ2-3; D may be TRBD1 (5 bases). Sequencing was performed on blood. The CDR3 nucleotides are TGTGCCAGCAGTGACGCAGGGTTTGCAGATACGCAGTATTAT. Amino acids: CASSDAGFADTQYY.